Detailed here is one T cell receptor (beta chain). What antigen it recognizes has not been identified. CDR3 length: 15 amino acids, cysteine to phenylalanine. This entry keeps only the CDR3 DNA: 45 bases, framed from base 1. Trimming takes 4 bases off V and 2 bases off J; junction bases not matched to a gene: 4. As encoded in the germline V gene, CDR1 is MGHRA while CDR2 is YSYEKL. Receptor libraries were prepared by the immunoSEQ multiplex PCR assay. For the multiplex PCR, a mixture combining 60 forward primers for TCR Vbeta segments and 13 reverse primers for TCR Jbeta segments was used. Amplification of the CDR3 region of rearranged TCR beta genes was performed with a multiplex PCR assay on genomic DNA. The amplified TCR beta libraries were sequenced on the Illumina HiSeq System as 87-base-pair reads. As for how the authors treated the data: A later analysis tallied 70 million to 100 million unique TCR beta chains across the 700 or so repertoires, and approximately 9.9 million of those chains were shared by two or more donors. To remove PCR and sequencing errors, raw reads were error-corrected and collapsed into unique sequences using a nearest-neighbor algorithm that merged closely related sequences. Alignment of CDR3 sequences to IMGT reference sequences was used to assign V, D and J gene segments. For a sequence to be retained, a match of at least six nucleotides to both a V gene segment and a J gene segment was required. A rearrangement counted as productive if the CDR3 had no stop codons and remained in frame with V and J, and every other rearrangement counted as non-productive. CDR3 was defined by IMGT convention, running from the second conserved V-encoded cysteine to the conserved J-encoded phenylalanine. The earlier analysis of some 600 of the donors excluded sequences that lacked an unambiguous match to a single V gene segment. In an earlier analysis of 500 to 750 of the donors, V segments were called functional above 56.7% productive rearrangements and were called segregating when the between-donor standard deviation exceeded 5%. A statistical classification framework was built for diagnosing cytomegalovirus status from the catalog of TCR beta chain sequences. In a later analysis, V and J genes were assigned by comparing TCR nucleotide sequences against IMGT/GENE-DB human TR gene sequences. A later analysis assigned CDR3 sequences and most-parsimonious VDJ recombination scenarios with the TCRdist pipeline. In a later analysis, each TCR beta chain was defined by its CDR3 amino acid sequence together with its V-gene family, and reads lacking a unique V-gene family were excluded. As a way to deal with suspected cross-contamination and a sequencing artifact, a later analysis dropped roughly 600 nucleotide sequences that were highly shared and had low generation probability. In a later analysis, a clonal expansion index was calculated for each public chain from normalized within-repertoire ranks of inferred template counts. In a later analysis, generation probabilities were computed with a VDJ recombination model fitted to out-of-frame rearrangements, and the resulting probabilities were checked against IGoR. A later analysis scored TCR-TCR, TCR-HLA and TCR-CMV co-occurrence with hypergeometric tests, applying a repertoire-size bias correction to TCR pairs. In a later analysis, false discovery rates were estimated by permuting HLA or CMV assignments 20 times. A later analysis grouped co-occurring TCRs with DBSCAN, adding TCRdist sequence similarity when clustering within HLA-allele-positive subsets. For co-occurrence clustering, repertoires with fewer than 30,000 or more than 120,000 public chains were excluded, along with five or six repertoires with anomalous nucleotide sharing. As stored in TCRdb, this immuneACCESS dataset retains in-frame rearrangements with V and J assigned. A fraction of the clones does not appear; measured against another copy, unresolved V genes explain less than half of the discrepancy, and the remainder lacks a known reason. V and J calls and clone size follow that table, whereas D and trimming were derived from the DNA. This sample's table contains 150,000 or so clones. 1% to 1.5% of the sample rests with the top ten.

The sample originates from a study of cytomegalovirus exposure and HLA in healthy donors (dated by TCRdb to 2017 to 2019). Some background on the complete study: An earlier analysis of roughly 500 of the donors reported more than 250 Gb of sequence data and approximately 110 million unique TCR beta sequences from 190 million or so T cells. Across approximately 400 genotyped donors of the cohort, an average of approximately 200,000 unique TCR beta nucleotide sequences per donor were sequenced, and around 19% of those sequences were non-productive. In an earlier analysis of 587 of the donors, high-throughput TCR beta sequencing was used to judge whether each TCR beta V gene segment behaved as functional or pseudogenic. The number of donors typed differed by locus, with roughly 620-630 for A, B, C, DRB1 and DQB1, around 500 for DQA1, 600 to 610 for DPA1, and 450 to 480 for DPB1. Rather than drawing on any new phenotypic data, the later analysis identified candidate immune exposures from TCR beta sequences and the way those sequences occurred across donors. HLA typing included class I and class II loci at four-digit resolution. The study combined high-throughput TCR immunosequencing, statistical association of individual TCRs with disease status, and machine learning to predict cytomegalovirus infection status. The T cell repertoires of under 750 subjects were profiled by immunosequencing and related to cytomegalovirus serostatus. Roughly five DR-DQ haplotypes were treated as single units for association and clustering because of strong linkage in the cohort. Genome-wide SNP genotypes for about 65% of the roughly 670 donors were used in a later genetic analysis, which treated that subset as a discovery cohort. Donor age, sex, ethnicity and CMV serostatus were compiled together with the repertoire data. Every repertoire in the discovery cohort had been generated on one and the same sequencing platform. The study aimed to test whether cataloging public T cell receptors could reveal signatures of past pathogen exposure. Roughly 300 gigabases of sequencing data and tens of millions of unique TCR sequences were included in an early release covering 550 to 650 HLA-typed donors. In addition to the first cohort of several hundred subjects, a separate validation cohort of 120 different subjects was used. In a later analysis, previously published TCR beta repertoires from about 640 donors were re-analyzed and high-resolution HLA genotyping was added so that TCR occurrence patterns could be studied. Of the 350 to 400 genotyped donors, approximately 83% fell in the genetic ancestry cluster associated with self-reported Caucasian donors.

General findings and caveats noted by the study authors: This cohort had only TCR beta chains sequenced, and the lack of alpha or paired-chain data limited which features could be detected. Some IMGT-functional V segments, including TRBV6-2 and TRBV6-3, could not be distinguished by the 87-base-pair reads and were therefore excluded. A total of 164 TCR beta chains were listed by the study as associated with cytomegalovirus. In a later genetic analysis, fewer N-insertions in productive TCRs were reported among donors in an Asian-associated ancestry cluster than the approximately 670-donor mean. It was suggested by the authors that the approach could potentially be generalized to other disease states and immunological phenotypes. Specific HLA alleles were associated with 15,000 to 20,000 TCR beta sequences at a false discovery rate of 0.05 in a later analysis. CMV serostatus was the only immune exposure information available for the cohort. A further reported finding was that TCR beta sequences accurately predicted the HLA-A and HLA-B alleles for most subjects in the first cohort. In a later analysis, HLA-associated TCR beta chains showed more clonal expansion and lower generation probabilities than non-associated chains that were equally common. In a later analysis, TCR association rates were found to vary across HLA loci, with the most associated TCRs seen for DRB1 alleles and the fewest for HLA-C alleles. While some public TCRs were present in many individuals, most TCR sequences turned up only very rarely across donors. Three of the identified cytomegalovirus-associated TCR beta chains were confirmed in vitro to be specific for cytomegalovirus antigens. HLA typing was unavailable for some donors at each locus, so association tests used only the typed subset. The classifier was reported to diagnose cytomegalovirus status with high specificity and sensitivity in both the original and validation cohorts. The presence/absence analyses assumed that sequencing depth was roughly uniform across donors, and that assumption may not be true. Around 16 rarely observed V segments, including chromosome 9 orphons, were excluded from the earlier analysis of several hundred of the donors because counts were too low. A later genetic analysis associated a missense DCLRE1C variant with V-gene and J-gene trimming of TCR beta chains, and an independent cohort replicated the association. Linkage disequilibrium might explain the correlated functional status among segregating V segments, but an unknown experimental factor could not be ruled out. A group of highly shared sequence variants was considered likely to be a technical artifact of the sequencing pipeline. When HLA alleles, especially DR and DQ, strongly co-occurred, TCR associations were difficult to assign to individual alleles. In an earlier analysis of roughly 560 of the donors, most TCR beta V segments were observed in productive rearrangements about 87% or about 30% of the time, broadly matching IMGT annotations. In a later analysis, most CMV-associated TCR beta chains were found to appear HLA-restricted, with HLA associations seemingly driven largely by CMV exposure. According to a later analysis, parvovirus B19, influenza, CMV and Epstein-Barr virus appeared linked to several top co-occurrence clusters.

The cohort comprised around 700 healthy bone marrow donors. At the time of sampling, every cohort member was nominally healthy, though immune exposures that went unrecorded were likely present. The donor was CMV seronegative and was included in the group of several hundred seronegative cohort members. Every donor gave a peripheral blood sample, and the peripheral blood mononuclear cells from that sample were used for TCR beta sequencing. Genomic DNA was extracted from the blood cell samples with the Qiagen DNeasy Blood Extraction Kit. The sequence derives from an older woman in good health and CMV-seronegative. Source material: PBMCs. The chain uses TRBV4-1 and TRBJ1-3, with 8 middle bases fitting TRBD1. The CDR3 region has the sequence CASSPQGQAGNTIYF. The nucleotide sequence reads as follows: TGCGCCAGCAGCCCACAGGGACAGGCTGGAAACACCATATATTTT.